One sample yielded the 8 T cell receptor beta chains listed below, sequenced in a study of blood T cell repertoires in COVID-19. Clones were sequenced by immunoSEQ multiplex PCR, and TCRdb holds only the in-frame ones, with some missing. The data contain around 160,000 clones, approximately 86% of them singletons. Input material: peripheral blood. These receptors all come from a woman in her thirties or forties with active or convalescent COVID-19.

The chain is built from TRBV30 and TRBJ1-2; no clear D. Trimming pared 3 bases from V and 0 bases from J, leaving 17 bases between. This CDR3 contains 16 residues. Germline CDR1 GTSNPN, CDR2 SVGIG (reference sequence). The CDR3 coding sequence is TGTGCCTGGAGCGTATGGGCGGGAACAACTAACTATGGCTACACCTTC. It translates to CAWSVWAGTTNYGYTF.

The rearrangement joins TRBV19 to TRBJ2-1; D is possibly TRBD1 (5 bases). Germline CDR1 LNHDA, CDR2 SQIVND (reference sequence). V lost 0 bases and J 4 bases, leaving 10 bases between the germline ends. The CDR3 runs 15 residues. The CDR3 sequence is CASSIEGQSYNEQFF. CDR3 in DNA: TGTGCCAGTAGTATAGAGGGGCAGTCGTACAATGAGCAGTTCTTC.

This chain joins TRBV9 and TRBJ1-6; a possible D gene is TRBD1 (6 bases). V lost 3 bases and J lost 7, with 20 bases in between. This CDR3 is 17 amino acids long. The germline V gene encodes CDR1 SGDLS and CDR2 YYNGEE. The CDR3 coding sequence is TGTGCCAGCAGCGGATTTGGGGGGGGCTCATTAAATTCACCCCTCCACTTT. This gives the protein CASSGFGGGSLNSPLHF.

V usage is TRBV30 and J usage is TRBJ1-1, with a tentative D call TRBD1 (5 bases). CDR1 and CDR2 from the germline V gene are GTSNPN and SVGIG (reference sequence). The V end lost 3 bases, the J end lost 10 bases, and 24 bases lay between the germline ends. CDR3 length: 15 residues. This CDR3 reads CAWSPGGGRGRIAFF. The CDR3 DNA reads TGTGCCTGGAGCCCCGGGGGGGGACGAGGACGAATAGCTTTCTTT.

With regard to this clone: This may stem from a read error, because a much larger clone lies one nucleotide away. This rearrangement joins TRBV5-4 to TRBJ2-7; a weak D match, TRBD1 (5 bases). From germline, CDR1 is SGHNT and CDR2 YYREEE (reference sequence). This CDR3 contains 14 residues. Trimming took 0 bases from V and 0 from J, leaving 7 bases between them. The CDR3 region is CASSLDRSSYEQYF. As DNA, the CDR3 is TGTGCCAGCAGCTTGGACAGGAGCTCCTACGAGCAGTACTTC. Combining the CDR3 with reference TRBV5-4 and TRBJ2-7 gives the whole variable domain ETGVTQSPTHLIKTRGQQVTLRCSSQSGHNTVSWYQQALGQGPQFIFQYYREEENGRGNFPPRFSGLQFPNYSSELNVNALELDDSALYLCASSLDRSSYEQYFGPGTRLTVT.

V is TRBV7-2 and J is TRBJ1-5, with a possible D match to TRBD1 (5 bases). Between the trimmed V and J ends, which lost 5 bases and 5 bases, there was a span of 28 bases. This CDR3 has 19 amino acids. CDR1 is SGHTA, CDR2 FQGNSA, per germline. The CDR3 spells CASSRVFFPSGDRYQPQHF. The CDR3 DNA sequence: TGTGCCAGCAGCCGTGTTTTTTTCCCCTCGGGGGATCGGTATCAGCCCCAGCATTTT.

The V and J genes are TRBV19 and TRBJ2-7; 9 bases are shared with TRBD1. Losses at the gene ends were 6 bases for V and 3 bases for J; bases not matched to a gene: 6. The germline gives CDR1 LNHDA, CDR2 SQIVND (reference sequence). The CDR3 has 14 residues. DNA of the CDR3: TGTGCCAGTAGCCCTCGGACAGGGGACTACGAGCAGTACTTC. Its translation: CASSPRTGDYEQYF.

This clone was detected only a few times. The CDR3 sequence: CASSEITGTKKNTEAFF. The CDR3 DNA reads as TGTGCCAGTAGCGAAATCACCGGGACAAAAAAGAACACTGAAGCTTTCTTT. The chain couples TRBV19 to TRBJ1-1; tentatively, D is TRBD1 (6 bases). V lost 6 bases and J lost 1, with 21 bases in between. Germline V lookup: CDR1 LNHDA, CDR2 SQIVND (reference sequence). This CDR3 is built from 17 residues. Together with reference TRBV19 and TRBJ1-1, the CDR3 gives the full variable domain: DGGITQSPKYLFRKEGQNVTLSCEQNLNHDAMYWYRQDPGQGLRLIYYSQIVNDFQKGDIAEGYSVSREKKESFPLTVTSAQKNPTAFYLCASSEITGTKKNTEAFFGQGTRLTVV.